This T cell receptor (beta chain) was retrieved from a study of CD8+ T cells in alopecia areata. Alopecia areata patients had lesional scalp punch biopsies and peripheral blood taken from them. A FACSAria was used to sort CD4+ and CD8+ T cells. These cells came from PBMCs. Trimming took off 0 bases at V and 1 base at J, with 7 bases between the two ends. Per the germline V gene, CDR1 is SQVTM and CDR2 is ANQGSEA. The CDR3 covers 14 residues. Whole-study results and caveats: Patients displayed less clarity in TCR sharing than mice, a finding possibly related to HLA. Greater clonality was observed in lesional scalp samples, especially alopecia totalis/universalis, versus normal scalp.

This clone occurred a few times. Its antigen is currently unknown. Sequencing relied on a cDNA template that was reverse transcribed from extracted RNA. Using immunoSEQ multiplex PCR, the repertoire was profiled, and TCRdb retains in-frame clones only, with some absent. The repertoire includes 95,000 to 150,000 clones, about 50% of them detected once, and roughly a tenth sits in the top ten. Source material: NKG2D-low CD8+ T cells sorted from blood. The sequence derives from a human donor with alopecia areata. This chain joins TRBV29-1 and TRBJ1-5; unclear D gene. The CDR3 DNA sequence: TGCAGCGTTGAAGAACAGAACAGCAATCAGCCCCAGCATTTT. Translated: CSVEEQNSNQPQHF.